The clone carrying this TCR beta chain has ten or more counts. The antigen remains unidentified. This sample is part of a study of response to subunit inactivated influenza vaccine. Using its own MiXCR run on the RT-PCR reads, TCRdb lists one record per CDR3 protein. The sample lists more than 500,000 distinct CDR3 sequences, approximately 11% seen once, with 11% in the top ten. Between the trimmed V and J ends, which lost 4 bases and 4 bases, there was a span of 8 bases. The CDR3 has 12 residues. Looked up from germline, CDR1 is SQVTM and CDR2 is ANQGSEA. General observations from the study: There was a suggestion from the authors that each seasonal influenza vaccination recruits few new T cells.

This sample also belongs to another study, concerning T cells expressing NK-cell markers. That work contributes: Libraries used 5'RACE template switching adding universal primer site and UMIs. Whether expanded NKG2C+ T cell clones were HCMV specific stayed uncertain.

The sample in question was PBMCs from blood, obtained on the day of vaccination. The gene calls are TRBV29-1 and TRBJ2-1; D is undetermined. The source of this sequence is a man aged 50 or older who received an inactivated influenza vaccine. CDR3 loop: CSVASSYNEQFF. The CDR3 DNA sequence: TGCAGCGTTGCCAGTTCTTACAATGAGCAGTTCTTC.